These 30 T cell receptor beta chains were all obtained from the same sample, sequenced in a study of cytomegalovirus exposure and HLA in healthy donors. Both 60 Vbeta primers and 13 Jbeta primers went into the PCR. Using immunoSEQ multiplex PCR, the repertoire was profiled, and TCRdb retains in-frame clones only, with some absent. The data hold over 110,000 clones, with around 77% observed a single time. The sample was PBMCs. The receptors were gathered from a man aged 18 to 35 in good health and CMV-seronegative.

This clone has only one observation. CDR3 residues: CASSVAMRSSTDTQYF. The CDR3 nucleotides read TGTGCCAGCAGCGTAGCGATGAGATCTAGCACAGATACGCAGTATTTT. The V and J genes are TRBV9 and TRBJ2-3; no reliable D call. The V end lost 0 bases, the J end lost 0 bases, and 11 bases lay between the germline ends. The CDR3 contains 16 residues. Looked up from germline, CDR1 is SGDLS and CDR2 is YYNGEE.

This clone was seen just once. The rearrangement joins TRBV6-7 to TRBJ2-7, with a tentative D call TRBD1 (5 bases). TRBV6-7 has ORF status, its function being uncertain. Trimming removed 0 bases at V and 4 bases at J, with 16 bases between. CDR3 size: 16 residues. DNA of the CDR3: TGTGCCAGCAGTTACTCGAGTATTCAGACAGCATACGAGCAGTACTTC. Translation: CASSYSSIQTAYEQYF.

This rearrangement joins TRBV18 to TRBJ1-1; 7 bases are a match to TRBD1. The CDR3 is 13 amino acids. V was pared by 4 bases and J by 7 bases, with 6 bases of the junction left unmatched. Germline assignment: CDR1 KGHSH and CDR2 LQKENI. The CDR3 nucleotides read TGTGCCAGCTCACGTCAGGGGGATGATGAAGCTTTCTTT. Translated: CASSRQGDDEAFF.

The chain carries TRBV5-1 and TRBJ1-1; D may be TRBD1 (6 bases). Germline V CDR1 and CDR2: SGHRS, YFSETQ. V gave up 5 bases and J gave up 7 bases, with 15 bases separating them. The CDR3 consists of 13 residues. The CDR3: CASSVLGAVEAFF. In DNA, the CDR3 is TGCGCCAGCAGTGTCCTGGGGGCGGTTGAAGCTTTCTTT. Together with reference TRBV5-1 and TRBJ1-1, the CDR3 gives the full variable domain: KAGVTQTPRYLIKTRGQQVTLSCSPISGHRSVSWYQQTPGQGLQFLFEYFSETQRNKGNFPGRFSGRQFSNSRSEMNVSTLELGDSALYLCASSVLGAVEAFFGQGTRLTVV.

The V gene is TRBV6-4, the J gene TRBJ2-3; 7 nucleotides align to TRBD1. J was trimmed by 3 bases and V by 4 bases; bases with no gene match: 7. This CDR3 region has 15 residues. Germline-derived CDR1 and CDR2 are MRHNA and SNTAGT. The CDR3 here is CASSARAGGTDTQYF. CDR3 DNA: TGTGCCAGCAGTGCTCGGGCAGGGGGAACAGATACGCAGTATTTT.

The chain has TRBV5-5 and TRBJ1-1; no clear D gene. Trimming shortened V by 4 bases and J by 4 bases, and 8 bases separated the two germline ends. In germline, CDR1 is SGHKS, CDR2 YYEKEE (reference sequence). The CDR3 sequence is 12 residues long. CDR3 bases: TGTGCCAGCAGCCCGCGACTCACTGAAGCTTTCTTT. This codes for CASSPRLTEAFF. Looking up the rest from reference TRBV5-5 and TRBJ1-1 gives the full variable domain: DAGVTQSPTHLIKTRGQQVTLRCSPISGHKSVSWYQQVLGQGPQFIFQYYEKEERGRGNFPDRFSARQFPNYSSELNVNALLLGDSALYLCASSPRLTEAFFGQGTRLTVV.

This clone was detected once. CDR3 nucleotide sequence: TGTGCCAGCAGCTTGGGGGGAGCAGAAGAGACCCAGTACTTC. Its protein is CASSLGGAEETQYF. V is TRBV5-4 and J is TRBJ2-5, with D possibly matching TRBD2 (5 bases). Germline CDR1 SGHNT, CDR2 YYREEE (reference sequence). The CDR3 consists of 14 residues. Deletions cut 0 bases from V and 3 bases from J, with 9 bases between.

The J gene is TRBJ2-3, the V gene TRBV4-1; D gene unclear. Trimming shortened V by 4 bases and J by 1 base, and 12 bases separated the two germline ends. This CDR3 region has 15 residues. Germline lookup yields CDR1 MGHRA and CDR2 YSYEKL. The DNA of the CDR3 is TGCGCCAGCAGCCTGACCAGCGAAGGCACAGATACGCAGTATTTT. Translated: CASSLTSEGTDTQYF.

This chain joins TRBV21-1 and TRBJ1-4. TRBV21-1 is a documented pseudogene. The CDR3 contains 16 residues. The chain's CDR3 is CASSNSDSWAQEKLFF. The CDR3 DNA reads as TGTGCCAGCAGCAACTCGGACTCCTGGGCTCAGGAAAAACTGTTTTTT.

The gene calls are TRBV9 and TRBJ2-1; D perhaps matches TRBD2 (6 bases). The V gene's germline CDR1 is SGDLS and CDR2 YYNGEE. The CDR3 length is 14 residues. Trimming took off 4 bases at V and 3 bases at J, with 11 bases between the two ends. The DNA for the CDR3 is TGTGCCAGCAGCCCAGGACTAAACTACAATGAGCAGTTCTTC. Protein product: CASSPGLNYNEQFF.

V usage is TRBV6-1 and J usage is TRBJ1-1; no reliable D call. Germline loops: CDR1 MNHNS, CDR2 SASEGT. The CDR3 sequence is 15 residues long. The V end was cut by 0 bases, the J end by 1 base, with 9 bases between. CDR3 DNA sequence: TGTGCCAGCAGTGAAGCCGGGGTAAGGAACACTGAAGCTTTCTTT. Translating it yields CASSEAGVRNTEAFF.

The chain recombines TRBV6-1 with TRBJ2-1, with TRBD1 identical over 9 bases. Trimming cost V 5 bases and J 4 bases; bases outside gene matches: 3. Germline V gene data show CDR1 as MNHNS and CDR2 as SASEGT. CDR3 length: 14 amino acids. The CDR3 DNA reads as TGTGCCAGCAGTAGACAGGGGGAGTACAATGAGCAGTTCTTC. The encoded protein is CASSRQGEYNEQFF.

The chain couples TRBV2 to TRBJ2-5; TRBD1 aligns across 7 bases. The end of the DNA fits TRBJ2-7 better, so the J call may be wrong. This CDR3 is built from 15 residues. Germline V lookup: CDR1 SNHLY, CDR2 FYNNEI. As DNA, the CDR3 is TGTGCCAGCAGTCGGCCCCCGGGACAGCCTTACGAGCAGTACTTC. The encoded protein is CASSRPPGQPYEQYF.

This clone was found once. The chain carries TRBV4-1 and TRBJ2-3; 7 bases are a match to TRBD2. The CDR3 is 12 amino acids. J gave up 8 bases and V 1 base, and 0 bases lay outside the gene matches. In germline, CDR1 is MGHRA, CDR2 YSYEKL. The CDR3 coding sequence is TGCGCCAGCAGCCAAGGGGGGGGTACGCAGTATTTT. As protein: CASSQGGGTQYF.

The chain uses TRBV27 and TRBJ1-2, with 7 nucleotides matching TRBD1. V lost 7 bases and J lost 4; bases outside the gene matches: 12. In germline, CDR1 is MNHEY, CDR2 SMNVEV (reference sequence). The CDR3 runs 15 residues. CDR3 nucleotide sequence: TGTGCCAGCAAAGGGGGCCTAGCAGCTAGCTATGGCTACACCTTC. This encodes CASKGGLAASYGYTF.

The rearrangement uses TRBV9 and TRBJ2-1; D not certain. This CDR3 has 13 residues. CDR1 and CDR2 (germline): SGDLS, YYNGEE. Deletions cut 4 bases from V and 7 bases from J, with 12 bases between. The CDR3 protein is CASSQLSGNEQFF. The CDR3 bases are TGTGCCAGCAGCCAACTGTCCGGGAATGAGCAGTTCTTC.

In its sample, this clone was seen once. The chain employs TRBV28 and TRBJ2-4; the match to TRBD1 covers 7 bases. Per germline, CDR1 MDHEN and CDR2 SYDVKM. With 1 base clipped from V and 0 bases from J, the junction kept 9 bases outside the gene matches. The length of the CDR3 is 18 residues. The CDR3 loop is CASSLFSTGNLAKNIQYF. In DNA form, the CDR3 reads TGTGCCAGCAGTTTATTCTCGACAGGGAACCTAGCCAAAAACATTCAGTACTTC.

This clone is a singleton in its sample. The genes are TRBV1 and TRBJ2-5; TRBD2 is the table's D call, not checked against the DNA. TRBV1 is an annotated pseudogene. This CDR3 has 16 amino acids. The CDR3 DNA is TGCACCAGCAGCCAAGACTTGTCAGGAGGGCAAGAGACCCAGTACTTC. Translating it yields CTSSQDLSGGQETQYF.

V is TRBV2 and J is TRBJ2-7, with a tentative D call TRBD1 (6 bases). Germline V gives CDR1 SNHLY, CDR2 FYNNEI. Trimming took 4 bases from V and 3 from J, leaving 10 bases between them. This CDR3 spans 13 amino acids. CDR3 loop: CASSGIGGYEQYF. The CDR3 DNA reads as TGTGCCAGCAGTGGGATAGGGGGCTACGAGCAGTACTTC.

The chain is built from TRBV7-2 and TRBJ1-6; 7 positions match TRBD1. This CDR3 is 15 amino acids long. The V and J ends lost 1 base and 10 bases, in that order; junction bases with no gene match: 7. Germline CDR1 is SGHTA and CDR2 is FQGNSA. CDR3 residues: CASSLGQGFGSPLHF. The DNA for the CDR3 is TGTGCCAGCAGCTTAGGACAGGGCTTCGGATCACCCCTCCACTTT.

CDR3 in amino acids: CASSKEAGGLDGYTF. The CDR3 region has the DNA TGTGCCAGCAGCAAAGAAGCAGGGGGCTTAGATGGCTACACCTTC. The chain recombines TRBV21-1 with TRBJ1-2; TRBD1 reflects the table's D call only, with no check against the DNA. TRBV21-1 is labeled a pseudogene. The length of the CDR3 is 15 residues.

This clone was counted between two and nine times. The CDR3 region is CASSYSTVHYGYTF. The CDR3 DNA sequence: TGTGCCAGCAGTTACTCGACAGTACACTATGGCTACACCTTC. J is TRBJ1-2 and V is TRBV6-6, with a possible D match to TRBD1 (5 bases). Trimming shortened V by 0 bases and J by 3 bases, and 8 bases separated the two germline ends. The CDR3 spans 14 residues. Germline CDR1 reads MNHNY; CDR2 reads SVGAGI (reference sequence).

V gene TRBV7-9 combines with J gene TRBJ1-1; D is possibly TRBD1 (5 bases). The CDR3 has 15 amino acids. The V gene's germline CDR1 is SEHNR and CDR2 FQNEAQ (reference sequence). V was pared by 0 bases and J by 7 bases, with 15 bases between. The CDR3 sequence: CASSLAMGPLGEAFF. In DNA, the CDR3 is TGTGCCAGCAGCTTAGCGATGGGGCCGCTCGGTGAAGCTTTCTTT.

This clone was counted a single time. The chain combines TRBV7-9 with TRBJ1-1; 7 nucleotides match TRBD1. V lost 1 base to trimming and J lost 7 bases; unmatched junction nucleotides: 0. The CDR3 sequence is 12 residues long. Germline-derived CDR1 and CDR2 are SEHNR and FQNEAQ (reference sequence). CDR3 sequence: CASSLDRGEAFF. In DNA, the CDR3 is TGTGCCAGCAGCTTAGACAGGGGTGAAGCTTTCTTT.

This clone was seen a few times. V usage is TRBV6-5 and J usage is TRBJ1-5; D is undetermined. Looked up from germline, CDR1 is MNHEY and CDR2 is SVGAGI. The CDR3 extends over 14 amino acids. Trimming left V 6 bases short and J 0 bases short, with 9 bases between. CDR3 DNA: TGTGCCAGCAGCGGTTCCTATAGCAATCAGCCCCAGCATTTT. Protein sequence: CASSGSYSNQPQHF.

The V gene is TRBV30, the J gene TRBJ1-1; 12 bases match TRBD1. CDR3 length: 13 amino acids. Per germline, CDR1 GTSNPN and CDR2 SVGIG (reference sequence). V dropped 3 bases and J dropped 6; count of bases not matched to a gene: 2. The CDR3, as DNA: TGTGCCTGGAGGGGACAGGGGGCGGCTGAAGCTTTCTTT. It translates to CAWRGQGAAEAFF.

Here the CDR3 reads CASSPRGSYTEAFF. The CDR3 coding sequence is TGTGCCAGCAGCCCCCGGGGATCGTACACTGAAGCTTTCTTT. V is TRBV11-2 and J is TRBJ1-1; D is undetermined. V was pared by 5 bases and J by 3 bases, with 13 bases between. The CDR3 loop spans 14 amino acids. Looked up from germline, CDR1 is SGHAT and CDR2 is FQNNGV.

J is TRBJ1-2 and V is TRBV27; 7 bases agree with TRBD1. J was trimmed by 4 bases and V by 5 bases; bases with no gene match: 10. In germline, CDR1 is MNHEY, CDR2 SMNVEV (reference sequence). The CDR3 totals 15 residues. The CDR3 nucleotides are TGTGCCAGCAGTGTCGACCGGGACAGTAGCTATGGCTACACCTTC. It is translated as CASSVDRDSSYGYTF.

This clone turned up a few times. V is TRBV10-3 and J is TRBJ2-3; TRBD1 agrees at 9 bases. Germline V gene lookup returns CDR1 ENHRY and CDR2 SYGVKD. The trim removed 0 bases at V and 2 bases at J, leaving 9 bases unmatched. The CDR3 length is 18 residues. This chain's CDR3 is CAISESRGQGIFTDTQYF. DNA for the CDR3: TGTGCCATCAGTGAGTCGAGAGGACAGGGGATCTTCACAGATACGCAGTATTTT.

CDR3 loop: CATSRGPGGANYGYTF. CDR3 DNA sequence: TGTGCCACCAGCAGAGGGCCAGGGGGAGCTAACTATGGCTACACCTTC. J is TRBJ1-2 and V is TRBV15, with 7 bases aligning to TRBD1. This CDR3 spans 16 amino acids. The V and J ends lost 1 base and 0 bases, in that order; junction bases with no gene match: 5. The V gene's germline CDR1 is LNHNV and CDR2 YYDKDF (reference sequence).